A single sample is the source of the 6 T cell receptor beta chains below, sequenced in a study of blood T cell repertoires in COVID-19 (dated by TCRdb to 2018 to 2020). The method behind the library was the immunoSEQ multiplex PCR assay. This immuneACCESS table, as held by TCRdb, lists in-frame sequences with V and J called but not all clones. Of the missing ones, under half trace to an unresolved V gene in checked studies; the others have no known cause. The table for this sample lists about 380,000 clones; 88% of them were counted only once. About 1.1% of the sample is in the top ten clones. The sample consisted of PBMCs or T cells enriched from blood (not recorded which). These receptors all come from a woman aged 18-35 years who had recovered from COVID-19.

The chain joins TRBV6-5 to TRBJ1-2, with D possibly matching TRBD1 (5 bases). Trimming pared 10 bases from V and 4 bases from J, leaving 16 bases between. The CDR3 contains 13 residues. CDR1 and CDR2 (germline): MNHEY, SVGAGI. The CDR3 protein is CATLVGEGYGYTF. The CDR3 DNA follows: TGTGCCACCTTGGTAGGGGAGGGCTATGGCTACACCTTC.

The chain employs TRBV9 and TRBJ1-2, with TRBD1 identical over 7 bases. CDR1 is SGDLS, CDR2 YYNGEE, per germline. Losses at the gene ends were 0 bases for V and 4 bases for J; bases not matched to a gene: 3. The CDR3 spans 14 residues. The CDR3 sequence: CASSVGGQVYGYTF. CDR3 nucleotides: TGTGCCAGCAGCGTAGGAGGACAGGTCTATGGCTACACCTTC.

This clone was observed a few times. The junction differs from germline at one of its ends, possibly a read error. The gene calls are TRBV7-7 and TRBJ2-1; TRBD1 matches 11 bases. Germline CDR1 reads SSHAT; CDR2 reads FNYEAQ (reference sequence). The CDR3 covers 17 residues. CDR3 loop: CASSSSMGQGDYNEQFF. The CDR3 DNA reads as TGTGCTAGCAGCTCATCTATGGGACAGGGGGATTATAATGAGCAGTTCTTC.

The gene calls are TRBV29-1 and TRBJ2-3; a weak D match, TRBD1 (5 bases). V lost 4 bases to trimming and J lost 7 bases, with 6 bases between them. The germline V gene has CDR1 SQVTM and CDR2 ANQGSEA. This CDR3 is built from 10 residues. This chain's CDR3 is CSVGQNTQYF. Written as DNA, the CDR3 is TGCAGCGTTGGACAGAATACGCAGTATTTT.

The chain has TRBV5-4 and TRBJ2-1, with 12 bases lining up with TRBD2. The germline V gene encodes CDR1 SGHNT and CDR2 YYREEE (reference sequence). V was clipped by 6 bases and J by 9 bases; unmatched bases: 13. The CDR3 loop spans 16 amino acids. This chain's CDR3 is CASNGLAGPGDGEQFF. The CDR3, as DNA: TGTGCCAGCAACGGACTAGCGGGGCCCGGAGATGGTGAGCAGTTCTTC.

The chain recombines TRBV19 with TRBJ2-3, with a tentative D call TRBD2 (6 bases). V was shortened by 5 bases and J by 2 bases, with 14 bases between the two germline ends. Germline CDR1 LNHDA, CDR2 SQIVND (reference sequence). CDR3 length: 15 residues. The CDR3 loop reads CASSFRSGPTDTQYF. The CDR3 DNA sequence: TGTGCCAGTAGTTTCCGAAGCGGGCCCACAGATACGCAGTATTTT.